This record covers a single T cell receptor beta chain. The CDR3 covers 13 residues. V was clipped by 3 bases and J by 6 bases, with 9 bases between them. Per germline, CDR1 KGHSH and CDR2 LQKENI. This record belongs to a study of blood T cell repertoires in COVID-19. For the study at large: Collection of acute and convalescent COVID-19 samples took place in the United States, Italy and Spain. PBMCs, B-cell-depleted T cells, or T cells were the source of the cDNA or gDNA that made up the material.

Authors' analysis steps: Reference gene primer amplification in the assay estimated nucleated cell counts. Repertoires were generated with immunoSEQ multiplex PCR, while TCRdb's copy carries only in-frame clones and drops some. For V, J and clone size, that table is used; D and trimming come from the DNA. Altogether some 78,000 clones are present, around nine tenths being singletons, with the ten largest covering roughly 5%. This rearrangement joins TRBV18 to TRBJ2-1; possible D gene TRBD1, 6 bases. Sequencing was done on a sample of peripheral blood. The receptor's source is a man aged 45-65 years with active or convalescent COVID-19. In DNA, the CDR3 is TGTGCCAGCTCACCCGGGACAAGCAATGAGCAGTTCTTC. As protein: CASSPGTSNEQFF.